This TCR beta chain came from a study of OX40 agonist ivuxolimab in advanced cancers. Clones were read by immunoSEQ multiplex PCR, and TCRdb kept only the in-frame ones, dropping some. The sample lists tens of thousands of clones; roughly 84% were seen once. The germline V and J ends were trimmed by 5 bases and 6 bases, with 14 bases remaining between them. The CDR3 has 14 residues. Germline V gene lookup returns CDR1 MGHDK and CDR2 SYGVNS. The V gene is TRBV25-1, the J gene TRBJ2-1; possible D gene TRBD1, 6 bases. The sample in question was CD4+ or CD8+ T cells sorted from blood, obtained in a trial of the OX40 agonist ivuxolimab. This receptor was taken from an adult with an advanced solid tumor such as melanoma, head and neck, liver or kidney cancer. CDR3 DNA sequence: TGTGCCAGCAGTAAGGGGTCAGGGGTCAATGAGCAGTTCTTC. Protein product: CASSKGSGVNEQFF.